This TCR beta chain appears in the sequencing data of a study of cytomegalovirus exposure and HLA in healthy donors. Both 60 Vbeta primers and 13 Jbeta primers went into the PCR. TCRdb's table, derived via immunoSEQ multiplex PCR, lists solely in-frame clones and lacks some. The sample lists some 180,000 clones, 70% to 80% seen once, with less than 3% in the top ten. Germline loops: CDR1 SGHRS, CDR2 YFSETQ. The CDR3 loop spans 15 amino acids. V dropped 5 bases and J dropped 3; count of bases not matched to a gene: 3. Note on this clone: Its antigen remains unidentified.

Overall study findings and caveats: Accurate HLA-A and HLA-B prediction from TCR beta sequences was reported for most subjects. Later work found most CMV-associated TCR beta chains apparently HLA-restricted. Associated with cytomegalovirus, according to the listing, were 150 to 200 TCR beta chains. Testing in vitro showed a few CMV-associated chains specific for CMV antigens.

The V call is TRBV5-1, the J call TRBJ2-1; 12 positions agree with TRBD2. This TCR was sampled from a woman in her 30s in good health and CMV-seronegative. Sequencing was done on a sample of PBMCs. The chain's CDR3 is CASRLLAGGYNEQFF. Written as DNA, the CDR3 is TGCGCCAGCAGACTACTAGCGGGGGGCTACAATGAGCAGTTCTTC.